A single T cell receptor (beta chain) is shown here with its context. Its antigen is not identified. When replicate PCRs were run on sorted subsets, they used 200 ng DNA, about 30,000 T cell genomes. The assay was immunoSEQ multiplex PCR, and TCRdb's table has in-frame clones only and misses some. The sample lists fewer than 800,000 clones, just over 90% occurring once. The sample is drawn from a study of shared clonotypes between healthy human individuals. The overall study: Every donor yielded three CD4 naive, three CD4 memory, two CD8 naive and one CD8 memory plate.

General study points: Non-shared clonotypes displayed generation probabilities falling below those of clonotypes present in all four donors.

V lost 8 bases and J lost 6; bases outside the gene matches: 6. Germline lookup yields CDR1 MNHEY and CDR2 SMNVEV (reference sequence). CDR3 length equals 13 residues. Selected positively for CCR7 and CD45RO-negative, naive CD8 cells excluded terminally differentiated effector memory CD45RA+ cells. All donors qualified as healthy HIV-negative adults and had experienced no recent acute infections or vaccinations. This sequence was found in a man under 40 in good health. The sequencing input was naive CD8+ T cells sorted from blood. The chain has TRBV27 and TRBJ2-1; 8 bases agree with TRBD2. CDR3 DNA sequence: TGTGCCAGCGGACTAGCTGGCTCCAATGAGCAGTTCTTC. The encoded protein is CASGLAGSNEQFF.